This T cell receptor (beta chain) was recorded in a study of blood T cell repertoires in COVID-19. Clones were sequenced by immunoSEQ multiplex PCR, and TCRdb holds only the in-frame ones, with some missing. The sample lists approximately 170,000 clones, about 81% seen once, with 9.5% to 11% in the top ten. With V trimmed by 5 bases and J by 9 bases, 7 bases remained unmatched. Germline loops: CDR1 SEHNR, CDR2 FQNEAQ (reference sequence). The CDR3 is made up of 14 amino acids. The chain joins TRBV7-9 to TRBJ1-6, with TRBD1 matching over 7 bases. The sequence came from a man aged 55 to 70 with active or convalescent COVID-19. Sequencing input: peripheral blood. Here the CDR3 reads CASSPSTGSSPLHF. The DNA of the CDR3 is TGTGCCAGCAGCCCCTCGACAGGGTCTTCACCCCTCCACTTT.